The subject of this entry is one T cell receptor (beta chain). This entry comes from a study of blood T cell repertoires in COVID-19. Trimming at V came to 4 bases and at J to 6 bases, leaving 4 bases not matched to a gene. The germline V gene has CDR1 SGHDT and CDR2 YYEEEE. CDR3 length equals 15 residues. Authors' analysis steps: Amplification of reference gene primers provided the estimated nucleated cell counts. The assay was immunoSEQ multiplex PCR, and TCRdb's table has in-frame clones only and misses some. Clonal size and the V and J genes are those of that table, whereas D and trimming came from the DNA. The table includes approximately 99,000 clones, more than 65% detected once.

The receptor was derived from a woman older than 75 with active or convalescent COVID-19. This rearrangement joins TRBV5-6 to TRBJ2-1; 13 bases line up with TRBD2. Sequencing input: peripheral blood. The chain's CDR3 is CASSPTSGRFNEQFF. In DNA form, the CDR3 reads TGTGCCAGCAGCCCGACTAGCGGGAGGTTCAATGAGCAGTTCTTC.